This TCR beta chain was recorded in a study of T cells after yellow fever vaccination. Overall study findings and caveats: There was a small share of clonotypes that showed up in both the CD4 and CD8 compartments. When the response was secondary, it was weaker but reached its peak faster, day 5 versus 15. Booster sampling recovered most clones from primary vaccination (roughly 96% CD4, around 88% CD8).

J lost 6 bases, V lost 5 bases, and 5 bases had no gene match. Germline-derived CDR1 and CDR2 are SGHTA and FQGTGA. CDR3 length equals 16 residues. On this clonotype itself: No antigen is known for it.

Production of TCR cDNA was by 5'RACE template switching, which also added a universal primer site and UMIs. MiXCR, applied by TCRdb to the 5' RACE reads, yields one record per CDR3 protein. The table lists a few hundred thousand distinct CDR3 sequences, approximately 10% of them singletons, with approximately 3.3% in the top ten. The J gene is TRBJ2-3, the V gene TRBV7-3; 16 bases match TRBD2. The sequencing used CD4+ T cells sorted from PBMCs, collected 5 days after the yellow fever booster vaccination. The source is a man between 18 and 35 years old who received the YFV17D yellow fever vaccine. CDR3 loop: CASSQGLAGGLDTQYF. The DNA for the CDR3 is TGTGCCAGCAGCCAGGGACTAGCGGGGGGGTTGGATACGCAGTATTTT.